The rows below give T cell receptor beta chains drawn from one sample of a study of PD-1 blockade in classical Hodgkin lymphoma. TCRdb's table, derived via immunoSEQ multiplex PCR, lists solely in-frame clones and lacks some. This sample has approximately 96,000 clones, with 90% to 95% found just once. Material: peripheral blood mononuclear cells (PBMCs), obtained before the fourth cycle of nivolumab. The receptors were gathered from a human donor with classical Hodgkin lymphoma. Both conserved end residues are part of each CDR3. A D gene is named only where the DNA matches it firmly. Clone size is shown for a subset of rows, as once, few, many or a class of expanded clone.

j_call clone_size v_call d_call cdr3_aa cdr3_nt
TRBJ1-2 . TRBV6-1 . CASSVQNLYGYTF TGTGCCAGCAGTGTCCAAAACCTCTATGGCTACACCTTC
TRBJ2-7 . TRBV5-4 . CASSLDVGIAYEQYF TGTGCCAGCAGCTTGGATGTCGGAATAGCCTACGAGCAGTACTTC
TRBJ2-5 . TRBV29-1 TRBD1 CSAGGPGQGALQYF TGCAGCGCCGGGGGGCCGGGACAGGGTGCGCTCCAGTACTTC
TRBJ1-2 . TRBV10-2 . CASSELAPGDYGYTF TGCGCCAGCAGTGAGTTAGCCCCGGGGGACTATGGCTACACCTTC
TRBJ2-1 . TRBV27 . CASSFLANKGNEQFF TGTGCCAGCAGTTTCCTAGCGAATAAGGGCAATGAGCAGTTCTTC
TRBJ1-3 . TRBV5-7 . CASSALGGNTIYF TGTGCCAGCAGCGCCCTCGGGGGAAACACCATATATTTT
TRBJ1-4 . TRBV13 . CASSLGGPAGEKLFF TGTGCCAGCAGCTTAGGGGGTCCTGCGGGTGAAAAACTGTTTTTT
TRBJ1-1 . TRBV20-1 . CSGGANTEAFF TGCAGTGGGGGGGCTAACACTGAAGCTTTCTTT
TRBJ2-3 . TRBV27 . CASSLERTDTQYF TGTGCCAGCAGTTTGGAGCGGACAGATACGCAGTATTTT
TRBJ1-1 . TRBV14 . CASSDRLGPPRTEAFF TGTGCCAGCAGCGACAGACTGGGGCCACCGCGGACTGAAGCTTTCTTT
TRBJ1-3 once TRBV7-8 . CASSLKWHRSGNTIYF TGTGCCAGCAGCTTAAAGTGGCACCGCTCTGGAAACACCATATATTTT
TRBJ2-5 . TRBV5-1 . CASSLGDPQETQYF TGCGCCAGCAGCTTGGGGGACCCACAAGAGACCCAGTACTTC
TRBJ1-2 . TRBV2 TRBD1 CALQQGAAYGYTF TGTGCCTTACAACAGGGGGCAGCCTATGGCTACACCTTC
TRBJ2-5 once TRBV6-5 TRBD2 CATAEGLVGTQYF TGTGCCACCGCCGAAGGACTAGTCGGGACCCAGTACTTC
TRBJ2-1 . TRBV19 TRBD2 CASSTLPSGRVAIF TGTGCCAGTAGTACCCTTCCTAGCGGGAGGGTGGCAATCTTC
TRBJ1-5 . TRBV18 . CASSPQVGPNQPQHF TGTGCCAGCTCACCACAGGTAGGGCCAAATCAGCCCCAGCATTTT
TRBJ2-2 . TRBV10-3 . CAISDSVGRSNTGELFF TGTGCCATCAGTGACTCCGTGGGACGGTCGAACACCGGGGAGCTGTTTTTT
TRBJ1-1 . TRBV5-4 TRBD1 CASSPGTGVTEAFF TGTGCCAGCAGCCCCGGGACAGGGGTCACTGAAGCTTTCTTT
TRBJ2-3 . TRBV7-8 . CASSSIRGHTDTQYF TGTGCCAGCAGCTCAATCCGAGGGCACACAGATACGCAGTATTTT
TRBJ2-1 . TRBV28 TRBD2 CASRPTLLAVPANEQFF TGTGCCAGCAGACCAACACTCCTAGCGGTTCCGGCCAATGAGCAGTTCTTC
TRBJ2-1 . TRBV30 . CAWSSGSNEQFF TGTGCCTGGAGTTCAGGTTCCAATGAGCAGTTCTTC
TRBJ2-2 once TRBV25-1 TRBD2 CASSESGTSGMNTGELFF TGTGCCAGCAGTGAATCCGGGACTAGCGGTATGAACACCGGGGAGCTGTTTTTT
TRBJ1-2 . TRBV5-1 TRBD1 CASSRDSSSFAGYTF TGCGCCAGCAGCCGGGACAGTAGCTCTTTTGCTGGCTACACCTTC
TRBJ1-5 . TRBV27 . CASSQGNGNNQPQHF TGTGCCAGCAGCCAGGGGAATGGGAACAATCAGCCCCAGCATTTT
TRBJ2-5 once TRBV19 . CASSIDSAETKTQYF TGTGCCAGTAGTATAGATAGTGCCGAGACCAAGACCCAGTACTTC
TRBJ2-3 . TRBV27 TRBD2 CASSSTRLAASTDTQYF TGTGCCAGCAGCTCAACCCGACTAGCGGCTAGCACAGATACGCAGTATTTT
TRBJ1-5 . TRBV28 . CASLGGDQPQHF TGTGCCAGCTTGGGGGGGGATCAGCCCCAGCATTTT
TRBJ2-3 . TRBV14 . CASSRNSPSTDTQYF TGTGCCAGCAGCCGGAACAGCCCTAGCACAGATACGCAGTATTTT
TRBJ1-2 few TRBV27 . CASRGAMTGYGYTF TGTGCCAGCAGAGGGGCAATGACTGGCTATGGCTACACCTTC
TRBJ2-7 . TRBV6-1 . CASRSKRASAYEQYF TGTGCCAGCAGAAGCAAGAGGGCTAGCGCCTACGAGCAGTACTTC
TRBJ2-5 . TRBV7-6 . CASTTIPPETQYF TGTGCCAGCACCACCATCCCCCCGGAGACCCAGTACTTC
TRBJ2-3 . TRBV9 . CASSDRSPGDTQYF TGTGCCAGCAGCGACAGAAGCCCGGGAGATACGCAGTATTTT
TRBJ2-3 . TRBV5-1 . CASSLAGKTDTQYF TGCGCCAGCAGCTTGGCAGGAAAAACAGATACGCAGTATTTT
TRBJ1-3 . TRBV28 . CATSGSGNTIYF TGTGCCACCTCGGGCTCTGGAAACACCATATATTTT
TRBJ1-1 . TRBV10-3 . CAISEGEGLATEAFF TGTGCCATCAGTGAGGGGGAGGGTTTGGCCACTGAAGCTTTCTTT
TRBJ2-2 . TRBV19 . CASRLLGAGELFF TGTGCCAGTAGGTTGCTGGGGGCCGGGGAGCTGTTTTTT
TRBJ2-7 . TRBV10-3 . CAISPVTSYEQYF TGTGCCATCAGTCCAGTAACCTCCTACGAGCAGTACTTC
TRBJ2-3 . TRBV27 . CASSLYSGESTDTQYF TGTGCCAGCAGTTTATATTCGGGAGAGAGCACAGATACGCAGTATTTT
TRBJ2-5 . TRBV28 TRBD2 CASSGLAGGRAETQYF TGTGCCAGCAGCGGACTAGCGGGAGGGCGGGCCGAGACCCAGTACTTC
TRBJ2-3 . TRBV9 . CASSAQGRGDTQYF TGTGCCAGCAGCGCACAGGGACGGGGAGATACGCAGTATTTT
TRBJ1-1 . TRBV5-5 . CASSSLLGTEAFF TGTGCCAGCAGCTCGTTGCTGGGGACTGAAGCTTTCTTT
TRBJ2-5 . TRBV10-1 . CASSGAGTETQYF TGCGCCAGCAGTGGAGCAGGGACCGAGACCCAGTACTTC
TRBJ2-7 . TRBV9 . CASSVAAYSYEQYF TGTGCCAGCAGCGTAGCTGCGTACTCCTACGAGCAGTACTTC
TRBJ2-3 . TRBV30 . CAWSVPGLNTDTQYF TGTGCCTGGAGTGTGCCGGGCTTAAACACAGATACGCAGTATTTT
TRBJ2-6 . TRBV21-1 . CASSKRGGAPGANVLTF TGTGCCAGCAGCAAACGGGGGGGGGCCCCTGGGGCCAACGTCCTGACTTTC
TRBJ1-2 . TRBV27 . CASSSRDYGYTF TGTGCCAGCAGCTCGAGGGATTACGGCTACACCTTC
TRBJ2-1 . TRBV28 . CASIGYRGRLIYNEQFF TGTGCCAGCATCGGGTATAGGGGGAGGTTAATCTACAATGAGCAGTTCTTC
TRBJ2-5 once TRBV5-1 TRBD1 CASSRTGGGIQQETQYF TGCGCCAGCAGCCGGACAGGGGGCGGTATACAACAAGAGACCCAGTACTTC
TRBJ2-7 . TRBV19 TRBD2 CASSIGVWREPTYEQYF TGTGCCAGTAGTATCGGGGTGTGGCGGGAGCCTACCTACGAGCAGTACTTC
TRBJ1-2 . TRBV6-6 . CATRSGLKNYGYTF TGTGCCACCAGATCTGGCCTAAAAAACTATGGCTACACCTTC
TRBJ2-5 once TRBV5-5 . CASSFVGGWETQYF TGTGCCAGCAGCTTCGTGGGGGGATGGGAGACCCAGTACTTC
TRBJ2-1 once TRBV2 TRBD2 CASVSGGRGSYNEQFF TGTGCCAGCGTGTCGGGCGGGAGGGGCTCCTACAATGAGCAGTTCTTC
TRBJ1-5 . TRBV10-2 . CASRQGRGSNQPQHF TGCGCCAGCAGACAGGGAAGGGGGAGCAATCAGCCCCAGCATTTT